This TCR beta chain was observed in a study of PD-1 blockade in classical Hodgkin lymphoma (dated by TCRdb to the early 2020s). The study in broad terms: Nivolumab dosing was 3 mg/kg intravenously every 2 weeks, continuing until either disease progression or unacceptable toxicity. To define a peripheral blood immune signature of response to PD-1 blockade in classical Hodgkin lymphoma, the study combined TCR beta sequencing with CyTOF.

V and J are truncated by 0 bases and 6 bases respectively, leaving an intervening sequence of 8 bases. The germline V gene provides CDR1 SGHDT and CDR2 YYEEEE. From the cysteine through the phenylalanine, the CDR3 covers 13 amino acids. Kept here is only the CDR3 DNA, which spans 39 bases and is read in frame from base 1. Genomic DNA was isolated using the Qiagen DNeasy kit from unsorted PBMCs as well as from negatively selected CD4+ and CD8+ fractions. TCR beta CDR3 regions were amplified by immunoSEQ multiplex PCR using primers annealing to V and J segments. A synthetic immune receptor repertoire was used to minimize amplification bias, and any remaining bias was removed computationally after sequencing. As for the original processing: Repertoire diversity was quantified as the Shannon entropy index using custom Python scripts. Unsorted, CD4+ and CD8+ repertoires were analyzed separately, except for combined analyses in which CD4+ and CD8+ sequences were merged in silico. A clone counted as expanded when the clone's frequency after treatment rose at least 2-fold relative to C1D1, and clones undetected at baseline were given a pseudocount of 0.5. Clones with 0 or 1 copy at C1D1 were defined as singleton clones, while clones with 2 or more copies were defined as non-singleton clones. By matching protein sequences in sorted samples from the same patient, clones expanded in unsorted samples were annotated as CD4+, CD8+ or unknown. Wilcoxon tests were applied to paired samples to test diversity changes from C1D1 to C4D1. Not all clones reach the TCRdb copy of this immuneACCESS table, which keeps in-frame sequences only. Checked studies attribute under half of the gap to unresolved V genes and leave the rest unexplained. From that table come the V and J calls and clone size; the DNA was used to work out D and trimming. The sample table shows about 46,000 clones, and roughly 80% are seen once. 20% to 25% of the sample is held by the ten biggest clonotypes.

Overall study outcomes, separate from this receptor: Patients starting nivolumab less than 1 year after ASCT had lower diversity and were excluded from later analyses to avoid confounding by immune reconstitution. The study was restricted to a single clinical trial cohort, and the causes of repertoire differences, possibly disease activity or prior therapy, were left undefined. Baseline TCR diversity was reported to be lower in newly diagnosed patients than in healthy donors, and even lower in relapsed/refractory patients. By C4D1, a significant rise was seen in CD4+ TCR diversity but not in CD8+ TCR diversity (p=0.0027 vs p=0.16), and the rise was most apparent among complete responders (p=0.02). Trial patients with a complete response had baseline diversity similar to that of newly diagnosed patients, while partial responders and progressors had significantly lower diversity.

This specimen's time point label, per the study, means: cycle 2 day 1 (C2D1) of nivolumab. All trial patients had relapsed after autologous stem cell transplantation, with cohorts A, B and C differing in prior brentuximab vedotin exposure. The trial cohort included some 53 patients with relapsed/refractory classical Hodgkin lymphoma, and each patient had a best overall response of complete response, partial response or progressive disease. Trial patients were treated with single-agent nivolumab in the multi-cohort phase II CheckMate 205 trial. An independent review committee assessed best overall response using the 2007 International Working Group response criteria. Trial PBMCs were collected just before the start of nivolumab (C1D1) and during therapy at cycle 2 day 1 and cycle 4 day 1. Peripheral blood was collected in 8 mL Vacutainer Cell Preparation Tubes, from which PBMCs were isolated by centrifugation and then cryopreserved.

On this clone itself: Its antigen target is currently unknown. No much larger clone is present one base from it, and per-base qualities are unavailable.

This specimen was peripheral blood mononuclear cells (PBMCs), taken before the second cycle of nivolumab. The TCR comes from a human donor with classical Hodgkin lymphoma. Rearrangement joined TRBV5-6 to TRBJ2-3; TRBD1 might be the D gene, on 5 matching bases. The CDR3 amino acid sequence is: CASSLGGRDTQYF. The bases are TGTGCCAGCAGCTTGGGGGGCCGGGATACGCAGTATTTT.